This TCR beta chain was identified in a study of shared clonotypes between healthy human individuals. Study overall: Ranging from 18 to 49 in age, donors were a couple of women and a few men.

The CDR3 consists of 17 residues. Looked up from germline, CDR1 is SGHRS and CDR2 is YFSETQ. Trimming took 0 bases from V and 7 from J; bases not matched to a gene: 13. Profiled with immunoSEQ multiplex PCR; TCRdb holds only in-frame clones, not every one. The table records more than 400,000 clones, more than 95% of them present only once. As concerns this clone: The antigen remains unidentified.

Study observations and caveats: An effect of sequencing depth on clonotype sharing among donors was expected.

This sequence was found in a woman between 25 and 40 years old in good health. What was sequenced was naive CD4+ T cells sorted from blood. Subset: CD45RA+ positively selected. The V gene is TRBV5-1, the J gene TRBJ2-1; 7 bases align to TRBD2. The CDR3 sequence: CASSLAPGAGVLNEQFF. In nucleotides, the CDR3 is TGCGCCAGCAGCTTGGCCCCCGGGGCGGGGGTCTTGAATGAGCAGTTCTTC.